This TCR beta chain comes out of a study of blood T cell repertoires in COVID-19. About the study: The origin of the acute and convalescent COVID-19 samples was the United States, Italy and Spain. The analysed material was cDNA or gDNA that came from T cells, B-cell-depleted T cells, or PBMCs.

The authors' processing: Amplification from reference gene primers served as the basis for estimated nucleated cell counts. Sequencing was performed with immunoSEQ multiplex PCR; in TCRdb, only in-frame clones are kept and a portion is missing. That table gives V, J and clone size, and the DNA gave D and trimming. The sample has some 310,000 clones; roughly 84% are singletons. Germline V lookup: CDR1 SEHNR, CDR2 FQNEAQ (reference sequence). This CDR3 is built from 15 residues. V trimming: 5 bases; J trimming: 1 base; junction bases outside the gene matches: 4. In this sample, this clone turned up once.

The chain uses TRBV7-9 and TRBJ1-1; 10 bases map to TRBD1. The sample consisted of peripheral blood. This clonotype originated in a man in his fifties with active or convalescent COVID-19. The CDR3 DNA reads as TGTGCCAGCAGCCCCGGGACAGGGGCGAACACTGAAGCTTTCTTT. Protein: CASSPGTGANTEAFF.